This T cell receptor (beta chain) was profiled in a study of radiation and T cells in renal cell carcinoma. Clones were sequenced by immunoSEQ multiplex PCR, and TCRdb holds only the in-frame ones, with some missing. The sample consists of around 99,000 clones, 84% of them appearing once. Specified time point: blood 4 weeks post-SBRT, at nephrectomy. Treatment given: 15 Gy SBRT to primary tumor, nephrectomy 4 weeks later. Blood was sampled at baseline, 2 weeks and 4 weeks after SBRT. Per the germline V gene, CDR1 is MDHEN and CDR2 is SYDVKM. This CDR3 is built from 19 residues. V was clipped by 6 bases and J by 2 bases; unmatched bases: 10.

The specimen comprised blood, sampled from a patient whose treatment included radiotherapy and nephrectomy. The chain employs TRBV28 and TRBJ2-2, with 15 bases that match TRBD2. This receptor was identified in a man in his sixties with renal cell carcinoma. CDR3 nucleotides: TGTGCCAGCAGGCTTGGACTAGCGGGAGGGTTGGGTAACACCGGGGAGCTGTTTTTT. Its translation: CASRLGLAGGLGNTGELFF. The whole variable domain, filled in from reference TRBV28 and TRBJ2-2, reads DVKVTQSSRYLVKRTGEKVFLECVQDMDHENMFWYRQDPGLGLRLIYFSYDVKMKEKGDIPEGYSVSREKKERFSLILESASTNQTSMYLCASRLGLAGGLGNTGELFFGEGSRLTVL.